This T cell receptor beta chain was retrieved from a study of blood T cell repertoires in COVID-19. Study summary: Whether acute or convalescent, the COVID-19 samples came from the United States, Italy and Spain. Sample material is recorded as cDNA or gDNA derived from T cells, B-cell-depleted T cells, or PBMCs.

Original analysis: Reference gene primers were amplified, and this amplification served to estimate nucleated cell counts. Generated by immunoSEQ multiplex PCR, the TCRdb table keeps only in-frame clones and is missing some. The V and J calls and clone size were taken over from that table, and D and trimming were inferred from the DNA. The table records around 30,000 clones, roughly 80% of them present only once. V lost 3 bases and J 1 base, leaving 12 bases between the germline ends. This CDR3 is 16 amino acids long. Germline values: CDR1 LNHDA, CDR2 SQIVND (reference sequence). This sequence originates from a human donor in a cohort sampled during active COVID-19. Sequencing was done on a sample of peripheral blood. The chain has TRBV19 and TRBJ2-2; D uncertain. The chain's CDR3 is CASSIYSSMNTGELFF. The CDR3 DNA sequence: TGTGCCAGTAGTATCTACTCCTCGATGAACACCGGGGAGCTGTTTTTT.